Shown below are 21 T cell receptor beta chains from a single sample sequenced in a study of cytomegalovirus exposure and HLA in healthy donors. Use of 60 Vbeta and 13 Jbeta primers characterized the PCR. The protocol was immunoSEQ multiplex PCR, while the TCRdb copy is restricted to in-frame clones and leaves out a portion. Of approximately 130,000 clones listed, over 65% are singletons. Sequenced: PBMCs. Source of these receptors: a man aged 45 to 65 in good health and CMV-seronegative.

The table lists this clone with a count of one. This rearrangement joins TRBV19 to TRBJ1-5; 8 positions agree with TRBD1. V lost 4 bases to trimming and J lost 3 bases; unmatched junction nucleotides: 8. This CDR3 is 16 amino acids long. The germline V gene has CDR1 LNHDA and CDR2 SQIVND (reference sequence). CDR3 region: CASSKSTGATNQPQHF. The CDR3 nucleotides read TGTGCCAGTAGTAAATCGACAGGGGCCACCAATCAGCCCCAGCATTTT.

The V call is TRBV28, the J call TRBJ1-2, with D unclear. The V and J ends lost 6 bases and 0 bases respectively, with 8 bases between them. This CDR3 region has 13 residues. The germline gives CDR1 MDHEN, CDR2 SYDVKM. The CDR3 region is CASSKAANYGYTF. CDR3 DNA sequence: TGTGCCAGCAGCAAAGCGGCTAACTATGGCTACACCTTC.

V is TRBV18 and J is TRBJ2-3; D is undetermined. V lost 0 bases and J lost 4, with 14 bases in between. The germline V gene has CDR1 KGHSH and CDR2 LQKENI. This CDR3 contains 16 residues. The CDR3 loop reads CASSPPPAIVPDTQYF. The CDR3, as DNA: TGTGCCAGCTCACCACCGCCCGCTATAGTCCCAGATACGCAGTATTTT.

The chain's CDR3 is CASSVTGVSNQPQHF. CDR3 nucleotide sequence: TGTGCCAGCAGTGTAACAGGAGTCAGCAATCAGCCCCAGCATTTT. The chain recombines TRBV28 with TRBJ1-5; the D gene is possibly TRBD1 (5 bases). Trimming cost V 5 bases and J 1 base, with 12 bases left between them. This CDR3 has 15 residues. Germline CDR1 and CDR2: MDHEN and SYDVKM.

The V gene is TRBV14, the J gene TRBJ2-3, with D perhaps TRBD2 (5 bases). This CDR3 is built from 16 residues. Germline V gives CDR1 SGHDN, CDR2 FVKESK. The V end lost 2 bases, the J end lost 0 bases, and 12 bases lay between the germline ends. CDR3 nucleotides: TGTGCCAGCAGCCAACTAGCAGGAGGAAGCACAGATACGCAGTATTTT. Amino acid sequence: CASSQLAGGSTDTQYF.

Concerning this clone itself: The same CDR3 also results from other DNA sequences found in this sample. The rearrangement uses TRBV6-6 and TRBJ1-1, with D possibly matching TRBD1 (6 bases). Germline V gene lookup returns CDR1 MNHNY and CDR2 SVGAGI (reference sequence). The CDR3 runs 14 residues. Trimming shortened V by 0 bases and J by 3 bases, and 8 bases separated the two germline ends. CDR3 bases: TGTGCCAGCAGTTACTCAGGGGGGGACACTGAAGCTTTCTTT. Amino acid sequence: CASSYSGGDTEAFF.

This chain uses TRBV30 with TRBJ1-1; no definite D call. Trimming cost V 6 bases and J 4 bases, with 24 bases left between them. From germline, CDR1 is GTSNPN and CDR2 SVGIG (reference sequence). CDR3 length equals 16 residues. The CDR3 DNA is TGTGCCTGCCTTCTAACTCGTCATTGGGGAGTCACTGAAGCTTTCTTT. Translation: CACLLTRHWGVTEAFF.

The genes are TRBV7-8 and TRBJ2-2; 13 nucleotides agree with TRBD2. The CDR3 has 18 residues. Trimming cost V 1 base and J 1 base; bases outside gene matches: 3. Germline V gene lookup returns CDR1 SGHVS and CDR2 FQNEAQ. This chain's CDR3 is CASSLGTSGRLNTGELFF. The CDR3 bases are TGTGCCAGCAGCTTAGGGACTAGCGGGAGACTGAACACCGGGGAGCTGTTTTTT. The entire variable domain, with the rest obtained from reference TRBV7-8 and TRBJ2-2, is as follows: GAGVSQSPRYKVAKRGQDVALRCDPISGHVSLFWYQQALGQGPEFLTYFQNEAQLDKSGLPSDRFFAERPEGSVSTLKIQRTQQEDSAVYLCASSLGTSGRLNTGELFFGEGSRLTVL.

This clone was found once. The chain carries TRBV9 and TRBJ2-5; weak D call: TRBD2 (6 bases). There are 15 residues in the CDR3. Trimming shortened V by 4 bases and J by 7 bases, and 20 bases separated the two germline ends. Germline V gives CDR1 SGDLS, CDR2 YYNGEE. The CDR3 here is CASSPTAGTEGTQYF. The CDR3 DNA reads as TGTGCCAGCAGCCCAACAGCAGGGACTGAGGGGACCCAGTACTTC.

The chain uses TRBV29-1 and TRBJ2-7, with D maybe TRBD2 (6 bases). The CDR3 consists of 13 residues. V was pared by 7 bases and J by 4 bases, with 17 bases between. CDR1 and CDR2 (germline): SQVTM, ANQGSEA. The CDR3 sequence: CSASGLTRYEQYF. CDR3 coding DNA: TGCAGCGCATCGGGACTGACTCGTTACGAGCAGTACTTC.

The CDR3 DNA reads as TGTGCCATCAGTGAAGCGACAGGGGGGCAGGAGACCCAGTACTTC. Protein: CAISEATGGQETQYF. The chain carries TRBV10-3 and TRBJ2-5; 9 bases align to TRBD1. CDR3 length equals 15 residues. Unmatched junction bases numbered 7, after V lost 3 bases and J lost 5 bases. CDR1 ENHRY and CDR2 SYGVKD come from the germline V gene.

This chain uses TRBV6-6 with TRBJ2-7; perhaps TRBD1 as D (5 bases). Germline values: CDR1 MNHNY, CDR2 SVGAGI (reference sequence). V gave up 1 base and J gave up 3 bases, with 13 bases separating them. The CDR3 is made up of 15 amino acids. The CDR3 sequence: CASSYFRDLSYEQYF. CDR3 nucleotide sequence: TGTGCCAGCAGTTACTTCAGGGATCTTAGCTACGAGCAGTACTTC.

The chain combines TRBV5-1 with TRBJ1-1, with D uncertain. Germline values: CDR1 SGHRS, CDR2 YFSETQ. V shed 0 bases and J shed 7 bases, with 13 bases lying between them. The CDR3 covers 14 residues. The CDR3 loop reads CASSLGGAWGEAFF. CDR3 bases: TGCGCCAGCAGCTTGGGGGGAGCGTGGGGTGAAGCTTTCTTT. Combining the CDR3 with reference TRBV5-1 and TRBJ1-1 gives the whole variable domain KAGVTQTPRYLIKTRGQQVTLSCSPISGHRSVSWYQQTPGQGLQFLFEYFSETQRNKGNFPGRFSGRQFSNSRSEMNVSTLELGDSALYLCASSLGGAWGEAFFGQGTRLTVV.

The chain joins TRBV5-4 to TRBJ2-7; 9 positions agree with TRBD1. Germline CDR1 SGHNT, CDR2 YYREEE (reference sequence). The CDR3 loop spans 16 amino acids. V trimming: 0 bases; J trimming: 0 bases; junction bases outside the gene matches: 4. In nucleotides, the CDR3 is TGTGCCAGCAGCTTGGGGGGGACAGGGAGCTCCTACGAGCAGTACTTC. It translates to CASSLGGTGSSYEQYF. Full variable domain (outside the CDR3, taken from reference TRBV5-4 and TRBJ2-7): ETGVTQSPTHLIKTRGQQVTLRCSSQSGHNTVSWYQQALGQGPQFIFQYYREEENGRGNFPPRFSGLQFPNYSSELNVNALELDDSALYLCASSLGGTGSSYEQYFGPGTRLTVT.

The chain couples TRBV27 to TRBJ2-7; 9 nucleotides match TRBD1. Germline lookup yields CDR1 MNHEY and CDR2 SMNVEV (reference sequence). The CDR3 consists of 16 residues. Trimming cost V 9 bases and J 2 bases; bases outside gene matches: 14. Written as DNA, the CDR3 is TGTGCCAGAGAGGGGACAGGGAACCGAGTCGCCTACGAGCAGTACTTC. As protein: CAREGTGNRVAYEQYF.

This clone was seen a handful of times. The V gene is TRBV27, the J gene TRBJ2-7; TRBD1 agrees at 7 bases. Looked up from germline, CDR1 is MNHEY and CDR2 is SMNVEV (reference sequence). The CDR3 runs 14 residues. After removal of 7 bases from V and 5 bases from J, the junction contained 11 bases not matched to a gene. The CDR3 coding sequence is TGTGCCAGCAAACTTGACAGGGTATCGGACGAGCAGTACTTC. It yields the protein CASKLDRVSDEQYF.

This sequence joins TRBV25-1 and TRBJ1-5; D remains ambiguous. The V gene lost 2 bases and the J gene lost 4 bases, with 12 bases spanning the gap. Germline values: CDR1 MGHDK, CDR2 SYGVNS. This CDR3 comprises 15 residues. CDR3 nucleotide sequence: TGTGCCAGCAGTGAAGGAGGGTCGGGGAATCAGCCCCAGCATTTT. This gives the protein CASSEGGSGNQPQHF.

The J gene is TRBJ1-1, the V gene TRBV11-2; perhaps TRBD1 as D (6 bases). Germline lookup yields CDR1 SGHAT and CDR2 FQNNGV. The ends were cut back, 5 bases at V and 3 bases at J, with 13 bases in the middle. The CDR3 length is 14 residues. Here the CDR3 DNA reads TGTGCCAGCAGCGAACCGGGACACCACACTGAAGCTTTCTTT. Protein product: CASSEPGHHTEAFF.

The chain links TRBV7-9 to TRBJ2-3; 10 bases are a match to TRBD2. This CDR3 region has 16 residues. V lost 5 bases and J lost 6; bases outside the gene matches: 11. Germline V gene data show CDR1 as SEHNR and CDR2 as FQNEAQ (reference sequence). This CDR3 reads CASSIPLAGEWDTQYF. Here the CDR3 DNA reads TGTGCCAGCAGCATACCCCTAGCGGGAGAATGGGATACGCAGTATTTT.

A note on this clone: The identical CDR3 is also encoded by other nucleotide sequences in the sample. The J gene is TRBJ2-3, the V gene TRBV10-1, with 15 bases identical to TRBD2. Germline V CDR1 and CDR2: WNHNN, SYGVQD (reference sequence). V lost 3 bases and J lost 2; bases outside the gene matches: 12. The CDR3 is 20 residues long. Here the CDR3 DNA reads TGCGCCAGCAGTGATCCGGGACTAGCGGGAGGTCTACCTTCCACAGATACGCAGTATTTT. This translates into CASSDPGLAGGLPSTDTQYF.

The CDR3: CASSQGQGATNEKLFF. As DNA, the CDR3 is TGTGCCAGCAGCCAGGGACAGGGCGCAACTAATGAAAAACTGTTTTTT. The chain uses TRBV7-9 and TRBJ1-4; 9 bases are shared with TRBD1. V lost 5 bases, J lost 0 bases, and 4 bases stayed unmatched. The CDR3 runs to 16 residues. Germline CDR1 SEHNR, CDR2 FQNEAQ (reference sequence).